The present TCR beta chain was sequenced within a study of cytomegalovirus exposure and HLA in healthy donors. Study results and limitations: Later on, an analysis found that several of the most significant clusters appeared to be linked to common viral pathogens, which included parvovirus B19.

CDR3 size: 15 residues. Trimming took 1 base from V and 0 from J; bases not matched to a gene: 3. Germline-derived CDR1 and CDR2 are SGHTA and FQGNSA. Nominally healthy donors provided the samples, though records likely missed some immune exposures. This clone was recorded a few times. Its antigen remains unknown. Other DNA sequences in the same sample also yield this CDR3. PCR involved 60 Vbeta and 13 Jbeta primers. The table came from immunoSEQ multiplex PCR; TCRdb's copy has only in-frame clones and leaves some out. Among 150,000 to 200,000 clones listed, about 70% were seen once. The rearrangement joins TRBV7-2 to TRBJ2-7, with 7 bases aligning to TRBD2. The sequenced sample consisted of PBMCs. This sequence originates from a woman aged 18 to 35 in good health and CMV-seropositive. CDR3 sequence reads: CASSLGLAVSYEQYF. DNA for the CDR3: TGTGCCAGCAGCTTAGGGCTAGCGGTCTCCTACGAGCAGTACTTC.